Below, one TCR beta chain is given with its context. The antigen is unknown. The source of the sample is a study of T cell responses to AZD1222 COVID-19 vaccine. In the study overall: Both about-4-week and about-12-week second-dose recipients were combined. Study-wide findings and caveats: Only a handful of AZD1222 recipients tested seropositive at baseline. Females made up more of the donors, who were largely white British, and clonal diversity may have come out too low.

Produced via immunoSEQ multiplex PCR; TCRdb's table is partial and in-frame only. The sample has roughly 200,000 clones; 80% to 95% are singletons. The TCR was taken from an adult in good health. The sequencing here drew on peripheral blood, taken on day 0 of AZD1222 vaccination.

The CDR3 coding sequence is TGTGCCAGTGAAAGACAGCTGAACACTGAAGCTTTCTTT. It codes for CASERQLNTEAFF. This rearrangement joins TRBV5-6 to TRBJ1-1; possible D gene TRBD1, 5 bases. With 8 bases removed from V and 0 bases from J, the gap between germline ends came to 11 bases. The V gene's germline CDR1 is SGHDT and CDR2 YYEEEE. This CDR3 region has 13 residues.